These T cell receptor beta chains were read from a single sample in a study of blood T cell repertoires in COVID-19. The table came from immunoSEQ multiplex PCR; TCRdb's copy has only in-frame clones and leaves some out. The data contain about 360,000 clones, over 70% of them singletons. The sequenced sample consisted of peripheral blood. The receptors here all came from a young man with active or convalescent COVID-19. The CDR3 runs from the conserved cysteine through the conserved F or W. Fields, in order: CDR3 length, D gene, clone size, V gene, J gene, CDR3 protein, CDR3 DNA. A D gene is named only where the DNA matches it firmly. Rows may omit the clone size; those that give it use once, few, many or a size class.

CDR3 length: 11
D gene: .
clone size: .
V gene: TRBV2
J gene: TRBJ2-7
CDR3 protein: CASSQTYEQYF
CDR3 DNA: TGTGCCAGCAGTCAAACCTACGAGCAGTACTTC

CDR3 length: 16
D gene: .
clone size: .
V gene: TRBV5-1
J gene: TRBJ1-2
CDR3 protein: CASSPRRPGLNYGYTF
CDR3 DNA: TGCGCCAGCAGCCCACGTCGGCCAGGGCTTAACTATGGCTACACCTTC

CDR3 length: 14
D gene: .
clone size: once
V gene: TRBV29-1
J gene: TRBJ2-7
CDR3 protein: CSVASDSKFYEQYF
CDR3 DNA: TGCAGCGTTGCCTCCGACAGCAAATTCTACGAGCAGTACTTC

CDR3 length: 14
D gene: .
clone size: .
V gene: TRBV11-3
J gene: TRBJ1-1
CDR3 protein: CASSLGAANTEAFF
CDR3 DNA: TGTGCCAGCAGCTTGGGCGCAGCGAACACTGAAGCTTTCTTT

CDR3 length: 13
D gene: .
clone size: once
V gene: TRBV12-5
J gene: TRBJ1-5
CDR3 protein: CASGGQINQPQHF
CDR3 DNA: TGTGCTAGCGGTGGACAGATCAATCAGCCCCAGCATTTT

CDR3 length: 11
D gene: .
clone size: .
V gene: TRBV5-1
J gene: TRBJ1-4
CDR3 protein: CATRLDEKLFF
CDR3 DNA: TGCGCCACCAGACTCGATGAAAAACTGTTTTTT

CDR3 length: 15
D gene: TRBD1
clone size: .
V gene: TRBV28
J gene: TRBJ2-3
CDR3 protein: CASSPDRVARDTQYF
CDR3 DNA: TGTGCCAGCAGCCCTGACAGGGTTGCACGGGATACGCAGTATTTT

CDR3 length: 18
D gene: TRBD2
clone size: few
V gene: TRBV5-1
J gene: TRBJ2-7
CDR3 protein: CASSLSVAGGPGYHEQYF
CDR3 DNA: TGCGCCAGCAGCTTGTCGGTAGCGGGTGGCCCCGGTTACCACGAGCAGTACTTC

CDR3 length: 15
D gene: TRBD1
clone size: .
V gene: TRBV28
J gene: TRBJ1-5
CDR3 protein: CASSRDPGQPQPQHF
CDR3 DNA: TGTGCCAGCAGTCGTGATCCGGGACAGCCGCAGCCCCAGCATTTT

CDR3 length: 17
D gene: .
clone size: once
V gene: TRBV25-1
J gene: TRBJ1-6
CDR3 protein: CASRPQGLSSYNSPLHF
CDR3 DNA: TGTGCCAGCAGGCCCCAGGGTCTAAGCTCCTATAATTCACCCCTCCACTTT

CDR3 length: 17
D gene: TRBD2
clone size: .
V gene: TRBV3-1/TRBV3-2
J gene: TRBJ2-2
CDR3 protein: CASSPPRLAGVSGELFF
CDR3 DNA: TGTGCCAGCAGCCCCCCTCGGCTAGCGGGAGTTTCCGGGGAGCTGTTTTTT

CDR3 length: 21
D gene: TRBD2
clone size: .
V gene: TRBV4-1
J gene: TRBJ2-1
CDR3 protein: CASSQIAGAKIWEGSYNEQFF
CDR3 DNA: TGCGCCAGCAGCCAAATCGCGGGTGCCAAAATATGGGAGGGCTCCTACAATGAGCAGTTCTTC

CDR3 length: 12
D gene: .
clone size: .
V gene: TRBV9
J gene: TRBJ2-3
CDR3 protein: CASRSEADTQYF
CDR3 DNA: TGTGCCAGCAGGAGCGAGGCGGATACGCAGTATTTT

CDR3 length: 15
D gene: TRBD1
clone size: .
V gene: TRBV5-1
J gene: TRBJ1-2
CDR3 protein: CASSSGRGDSPGYTF
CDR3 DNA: TGCGCCAGCAGCTCCGGCAGGGGGGATTCTCCTGGCTACACCTTC

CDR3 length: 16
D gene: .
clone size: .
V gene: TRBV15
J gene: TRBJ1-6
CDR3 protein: CATRDGRGAEASPLHF
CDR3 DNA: TGTGCCACCAGGGATGGGCGGGGGGCTGAGGCCTCACCCCTCCACTTT

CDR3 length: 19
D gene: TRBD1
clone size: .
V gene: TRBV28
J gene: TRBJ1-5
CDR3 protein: CASSPLRQGAPYSNQPQHF
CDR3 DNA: TGTGCCAGCAGTCCTCTTCGACAGGGTGCCCCGTATAGCAATCAGCCCCAGCATTTT

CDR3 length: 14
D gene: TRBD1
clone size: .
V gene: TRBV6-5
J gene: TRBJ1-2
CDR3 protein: CASSRPDRGKGYTF
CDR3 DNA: TGTGCCAGCAGCCGCCCGGACAGGGGCAAGGGCTACACCTTC

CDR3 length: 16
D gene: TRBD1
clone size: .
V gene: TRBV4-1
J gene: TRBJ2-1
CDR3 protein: CASSQPGQGSINEQFF
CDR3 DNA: TGCGCCAGCAGCCAACCGGGACAGGGTTCGATTAATGAGCAGTTCTTC

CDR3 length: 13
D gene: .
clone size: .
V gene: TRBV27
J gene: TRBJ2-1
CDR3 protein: CASSLGQQNEQFF
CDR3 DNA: TGTGCCAGCAGTTTAGGGCAGCAGAATGAGCAGTTCTTC